Below, 6 T cell receptor beta chains from the same sample are listed, as sequenced in a study of T cells after yellow fever vaccination. TCRdb fed the 5' RACE reads into MiXCR, producing one record per CDR3 protein. Of 400,000 to 450,000 distinct CDR3 sequences in the sample, approximately 18% are singletons; the top ten hold 18%. Source: PBMCs, taken before the yellow fever booster vaccination. Receptors were obtained from a man aged 18 to 29 who received the YFV17D yellow fever vaccine.

This clonotype was seen only a few times. The chain has TRBV20-1 and TRBJ2-5; D perhaps matches TRBD2 (6 bases). CDR3 length equals 14 residues. Germline V gives CDR1 DFQATT, CDR2 SNEGSKA (reference sequence). V was clipped by 5 bases and J by 2 bases, with 15 bases between them. This chain's CDR3 is CSAGLFGGQETQYF. The CDR3 coding sequence is TGCAGTGCTGGGTTGTTCGGGGGACAAGAGACCCAGTACTTC.

In its sample, this clonotype was seen a few times. This chain links TRBV7-9 with TRBJ2-1; D gene unclear. The CDR3 has 12 residues. Trimming stripped 3 bases from V and 7 bases from J, with 7 bases between. Germline V lookup: CDR1 SEHNR, CDR2 FQNEAQ (reference sequence). CDR3 sequence reads: CASSLTQNEQFF. The CDR3 DNA reads TGTGCCAGCAGCTTGACACAGAATGAGCAGTTCTTC.

This clonotype was detected only a few times. The chain couples TRBV5-1 to TRBJ1-1; D is ambiguous. V was trimmed by 4 bases and J by 7 bases, leaving 17 bases between them. From germline, CDR1 is SGHRS and CDR2 YFSETQ. The CDR3 consists of 14 residues. CDR3 sequence: CASSPRTRVVEAFF. The DNA of the CDR3 is TGCGCCAGCAGCCCCCGGACGAGGGTCGTTGAAGCTTTCTTT.

The genes are TRBV7-2 and TRBJ1-5; D uncertain. Germline CDR1 is SGHTA and CDR2 is FQGNSA. The CDR3 length is 15 residues. V lost 4 bases and J lost 0, with 10 bases in between. CDR3 sequence reads: CASSYSGYSNQPQHF. CDR3 coding DNA: TGTGCCAGCAGCTACTCGGGATATAGCAATCAGCCCCAGCATTTT.

To note about this clonotype: At one of its ends the junction is not consistent with the germline gene, which may arise from a read error. The gene calls are TRBV10-1 and TRBJ1-1; no clear D. From germline, CDR1 is WNHNN and CDR2 SYGVQD (reference sequence). This CDR3 region has 13 residues. CDR3 protein: CASSGQVNAEAFF. CDR3 bases: TGCGCCAGCAGTGGACAAGTGAACGCTGAAGCTTTCTTT.

This clonotype was recorded many times. The chain employs TRBV4-3 and TRBJ2-2, with TRBD2 matching over 13 bases. V lost 3 bases and J lost 4; bases outside the gene matches: 11. CDR3 size: 19 residues. CDR1 LGHNA and CDR2 YSLEER come from the germline V gene. CDR3 residues: CASSHITGLAGIITGELFF. The CDR3 DNA reads TGCGCCAGCAGCCACATCACGGGACTAGCGGGGATTATCACCGGGGAGCTGTTTTTT.